This T cell receptor (beta chain) comes out of a study of T cells in Graves' hyperthyroidism and ophthalmopathy. Concerning this clonotype itself: The antigen remains undetermined.

Study results and limitations: Ophthalmopathy cases were set apart from stable hyperthyroidism by a 13 V-J model. Expanded thyroid clonotypes (above 0.001) were mostly also found in blood.

This CDR3 is 16 amino acids long. Germline V gene lookup returns CDR1 MGHDK and CDR2 SYGVNS. V dropped 5 bases and J dropped 8; count of bases not matched to a gene: 17. Amplified TCR beta CDR3 regions derived from RNA transcripts. HTBI primers were the set used in a first-round RT-PCR of the TCR CDR3. TCRdb itself ran the multiplex PCR reads through MiXCR, one entry per CDR3 protein. The table includes over 650,000 distinct CDR3 sequences, roughly 46% detected once. Lactation, pregnancy, other autoimmune disease or uncontrolled infection led to exclusion of patients. This clonotype was sampled from an adult man with Graves' disease, either hyperthyroidism or ophthalmopathy (not recorded which). This sequence joins TRBV25-1 and TRBJ1-2, with 7 nucleotides matching TRBD1. The sequencing input was peripheral blood or thyroid tissue (not recorded which). The CDR3 bases are TGTGCCAGCAGTTACTCTAGCGCGACAGGGCTGGAAGGCTACACCTTC. It encodes CASSYSSATGLEGYTF.